Each of the 6 T cell receptor beta chains below was sequenced from the same sample in a study of cytomegalovirus exposure and HLA in healthy donors. Use of 60 Vbeta and 13 Jbeta primers characterized the PCR. Measured with immunoSEQ multiplex PCR; TCRdb has only the in-frame clones, and not every one. The data hold 95,000 to 100,000 clones, with about 85% observed a single time. Input material: PBMCs. These receptors originate from a man aged 25-45 years in good health and CMV-seronegative.

The chain couples TRBV28 to TRBJ2-1, with TRBD1 identical over 8 bases. Germline assignment: CDR1 MDHEN and CDR2 SYDVKM. The V segment lost 7 bases and the J segment 3 bases; nucleotides outside the gene matches: 2. The CDR3 loop spans 13 amino acids. The CDR3 nucleotides read TGTGCCAGCATAACAGGGGGCTACAATGAGCAGTTCTTC. Residues: CASITGGYNEQFF.

This chain links TRBV29-1 with TRBJ2-7; TRBD2 matches at 7 bases. CDR3 length: 14 residues. With 4 bases clipped from V and 1 base from J, the junction kept 7 bases outside the gene matches. Germline V gene sequence: CDR1 SQVTM, CDR2 ANQGSEA. CDR3 loop: CSVVGRDFSYEQYF. CDR3 DNA: TGCAGCGTTGTAGGGAGGGACTTTTCCTACGAGCAGTACTTC.

This clone was seen only a few times. The rearrangement joins TRBV4-3 to TRBJ1-4, with D maybe TRBD1 (5 bases). The CDR3 has 15 amino acids. Looked up from germline, CDR1 is LGHNA and CDR2 is YSLEER. V was cut by 2 bases and J by 7 bases, with 14 bases left in between. In DNA, the CDR3 is TGCGCCAGCAGCCAAAGACAGTGGTTCGGTGAAAAACTGTTTTTT. Protein product: CASSQRQWFGEKLFF.

The chain has TRBV21-1 and TRBJ2-2; the table's D call, TRBD1, was not checked against the DNA. TRBV21-1 represents a pseudogene. The CDR3 is made up of 18 amino acids. This chain's CDR3 is CASSKGGWGDRVTGELFF. The CDR3 DNA sequence: TGTGCCAGCAGCAAGGGGGGGTGGGGGGACAGGGTCACCGGGGAGCTGTTTTTT.

This sequence joins TRBV6-1 and TRBJ1-3; 10 bases line up with TRBD1. Germline values: CDR1 MNHNS, CDR2 SASEGT. Trimming at V came to 7 bases and at J to 2 bases, leaving 5 bases not matched to a gene. This CDR3 region has 15 residues. The CDR3 bases are TGTGCCAGCATGGGGGACAGGGGACCTGGAAACACCATATATTTT. Amino acids: CASMGDRGPGNTIYF.

The table lists this clone with many counts. The chain is built from TRBV6-1 and TRBJ1-5; the D gene is possibly TRBD1 (6 bases). The V gene's germline CDR1 is MNHNS and CDR2 SASEGT. The CDR3 is 15 amino acids. Trimming left V 1 base short and J 6 bases short, with 13 bases between. The CDR3 spells CASSEDRGGVQPQHF. CDR3 in DNA: TGTGCCAGCAGTGAAGATAGAGGGGGGGTTCAGCCCCAGCATTTT.